Below, 19 T cell receptor beta chains from the same sample are listed, as sequenced in a study of shared clonotypes between healthy human individuals (dated by TCRdb to 2020 to 2022). Libraries were constructed by the immunoSEQ multiplex PCR assay. TCRdb limited this immuneACCESS table to in-frame rearrangements with V and J called. A share of clones is missing; checked studies link under half to unresolved V genes, and the rest is unexplained. This sample gives around 2,100,000 clones in total; roughly 94% of them show up just once. The ten largest clones add up to 1.2% of the sample. For the CD8 naive samples, CD45RO-negative cells were positively selected for CCR7, yielding a CD45RA+CCR7+ population from which TemRA cells were excluded. Sequencing was done on a sample of naive CD8+ T cells sorted from blood. The cell subset or site label for this specimen denotes: CD45RA+CCR7+. Every receptor here comes from a man younger than 35 in good health.

This chain uses TRBV5-4 with TRBJ1-2; the D gene is possibly TRBD1 (6 bases). Germline CDR1 and CDR2: SGHNT and YYREEE (reference sequence). The CDR3 has 17 amino acids. Deletions cut 2 bases from V and 6 bases from J, with 23 bases between. The CDR3 reads CASSFLLGGPVPDGYTF. The CDR3 DNA reads as TGTGCCAGCAGCTTTTTGCTCGGGGGCCCGGTGCCCGATGGCTACACCTTC.

The chain has TRBV19 and TRBJ2-7, with D unclear. The length of the CDR3 is 14 residues. Germline CDR1 LNHDA, CDR2 SQIVND (reference sequence). Trimming removed 5 bases at V and 2 bases at J, with 13 bases between. The CDR3 is CASSFGGSTYEQYF. In nucleotides, the CDR3 is TGTGCCAGTAGTTTCGGCGGCAGTACCTACGAGCAGTACTTC.

The gene calls are TRBV9 and TRBJ1-6, with D perhaps matching TRBD1 (6 bases). CDR1 is SGDLS and CDR2 is YYNGEE in the germline V gene. The CDR3 spans 15 residues. Deletions cut 3 bases from V and 8 bases from J, with 15 bases between. The CDR3 sequence: CASSADRRGYSPLHF. As DNA, the CDR3 is TGTGCCAGCAGCGCCGACAGGCGGGGCTATTCACCCCTCCACTTT. Supplemented by reference TRBV9 and TRBJ1-6, the full variable domain reads DSGVTQTPKHLITATGQRVTLRCSPRSGDLSVYWYQQSLDQGLQFLIQYYNGEERAKGNILERFSAQQFPDLHSELNLSSLELGDSALYFCASSADRRGYSPLHFGNGTRLTVT.

A single count supports this clone. The chain joins TRBV6-1 to TRBJ2-6, with D perhaps TRBD1 (6 bases). The ends were cut back, 4 bases at V and 0 bases at J, with 7 bases in the middle. The CDR3 has 15 amino acids. Germline CDR1 and CDR2: MNHNS and SASEGT. The CDR3 sequence: CASSGGGSGANVLTF. The CDR3 coding sequence is TGTGCCAGCAGTGGAGGGGGCTCTGGGGCCAACGTCCTGACTTTC.

The chain combines TRBV13 with TRBJ2-5; no clear D gene. V lost 5 bases, J lost 0 bases, and 16 bases lay in between. CDR1 is PRHDT, CDR2 FYEKMQ, per germline (reference sequence). This CDR3 has 16 amino acids. The CDR3 loop is CASSPRMGWDQETQYF. Written as DNA, the CDR3 is TGTGCCAGCAGCCCCCGGATGGGCTGGGACCAAGAGACCCAGTACTTC.

Remarks on this clone: Other DNA sequences in the same sample also yield this CDR3. The DNA of the CDR3 is TGCGCCAGCAGCCAAGACCGAGCGGGGGCCTACGAGCAGTACTTC. Encoded protein: CASSQDRAGAYEQYF. The rearrangement uses TRBV4-3 and TRBJ2-7, with 8 bases aligning to TRBD2. CDR3 length: 15 amino acids. V shed 0 bases, J shed 2 bases, and the junction held 3 bases outside the gene matches. CDR1 LGHNA and CDR2 YSLEER come from the germline V gene.

The V and J genes are TRBV7-9 and TRBJ2-1; D call uncertain. The germline gives CDR1 SEHNR, CDR2 FQNEAQ (reference sequence). This CDR3 is built from 13 residues. V lost 1 base to trimming and J lost 9 bases, with 10 bases between them. The CDR3 loop reads CASSLVGYGEQFF. CDR3 DNA: TGTGCCAGCAGCTTAGTGGGGTACGGTGAGCAGTTCTTC. Full variable domain (rest looked up from reference TRBV7-9 and TRBJ2-1): DTGVSQNPRHKITKRGQNVTFRCDPISEHNRLYWYRQTLGQGPEFLTYFQNEAQLEKSRLLSDRFSAERPKGSFSTLEIQRTEQGDSAMYLCASSLVGYGEQFFGPGTRLTVL.

A word on this clone: Distinct nucleotide sequences in the sample also encode this CDR3. V gene TRBV28 combines with J gene TRBJ2-1; 7 bases match TRBD1. The CDR3 spans 12 residues. Germline V lookup: CDR1 MDHEN, CDR2 SYDVKM. V was clipped by 5 bases and J by 8 bases; unmatched bases: 3. For the CDR3, the DNA is TGTGCCAGCAGTCCCGACAGGGATGAGCAGTTCTTC. Residues: CASSPDRDEQFF. The variable domain in full, with the rest retrieved from reference TRBV28 and TRBJ2-1, is DVKVTQSSRYLVKRTGEKVFLECVQDMDHENMFWYRQDPGLGLRLIYFSYDVKMKEKGDIPEGYSVSREKKERFSLILESASTNQTSMYLCASSPDRDEQFFGPGTRLTVL.

The genes are TRBV10-1 and TRBJ1-2; 8 nucleotides agree with TRBD1. In germline, CDR1 is WNHNN, CDR2 SYGVQD (reference sequence). The J segment lost 13 bases and the V segment lost 3 bases, leaving 16 bases of the junction unmatched. This CDR3 is 15 amino acids long. The chain's CDR3 is CASSDSAGSGQELTF. For the CDR3, the DNA is TGCGCCAGCAGTGATTCTGCGGGGTCGGGACAGGAACTCACCTTC.

The rearrangement joins TRBV10-3 to TRBJ2-2; TRBD1 might be the D (6 bases). Germline CDR1 reads ENHRY; CDR2 reads SYGVKD. Trimming stripped 11 bases from V and 3 bases from J, with 10 bases between. The length of the CDR3 is 12 residues. The DNA of the CDR3 is TGTGCCTCCGAGGGGGACACCGGGGAGCTGTTTTTT. Protein product: CASEGDTGELFF.

The CDR3 nucleotides are TGTGCCAGCAGCTTGTTCATCGGGGGCGAGCAGTACTTC. Protein sequence: CASSLFIGGEQYF. V is TRBV5-4 and J is TRBJ2-7; the D gene is possibly TRBD2 (6 bases). This CDR3 is 13 amino acids long. CDR1 is SGHNT, CDR2 YYREEE, per germline (reference sequence). Trimming took off 1 base at V and 6 bases at J, with 11 bases between the two ends.

The count of this clone is one. The rearrangement links TRBV27 to TRBJ1-5; perhaps TRBD1 as D (6 bases). Trimming stripped 10 bases from V and 1 base from J, with 17 bases between. The CDR3 contains 15 residues. Germline assignment: CDR1 MNHEY and CDR2 SMNVEV (reference sequence). Written as DNA, the CDR3 is TGTGCCAACTCACAGGCGAGGGGGAGCAATCAGCCCCAGCATTTT. Its protein is CANSQARGSNQPQHF.

V is TRBV7-9 and J is TRBJ1-5; possible D gene TRBD1, 5 bases. CDR1 is SEHNR and CDR2 is FQNEAQ in the germline V gene (reference sequence). This CDR3 has 16 residues. V was shortened by 1 base and J by 3 bases, with 13 bases between the two germline ends. The CDR3 DNA follows: TGTGCCAGCAGCTTAGTACTTGGAGGGGTCAATCAGCCCCAGCATTTT. Protein: CASSLVLGGVNQPQHF. Based on the CDR3 plus reference TRBV7-9 and TRBJ1-5, the full variable domain is DTGVSQNPRHKITKRGQNVTFRCDPISEHNRLYWYRQTLGQGPEFLTYFQNEAQLEKSRLLSDRFSAERPKGSFSTLEIQRTEQGDSAMYLCASSLVLGGVNQPQHFGDGTRLSIL.

This chain joins TRBV11-2 and TRBJ2-1; either TRBD1 or TRBD2 may fit D (6 bases each). The germline V gene encodes CDR1 SGHAT and CDR2 FQNNGV. The length of the CDR3 is 17 residues. Trimming stripped 5 bases from V and 1 base from J, with 18 bases between. Here the CDR3 reads CASSEGGLESSYNEQFF. CDR3 nucleotide sequence: TGTGCCAGCAGCGAAGGGGGGCTAGAATCATCCTACAATGAGCAGTTCTTC.

The chain combines TRBV12-5 with TRBJ1-3; D unclear. Germline V gene data show CDR1 as LGHNT and CDR2 as FRNRAP. Trimming took off 0 bases at V and 1 base at J, with 7 bases between the two ends. The CDR3 is 15 residues long. The CDR3 region has the DNA TGTGCTAGTGGTTTGGTAGAGACGTCTGGAAACACCATATATTTT. This sequence encodes CASGLVETSGNTIYF.

V gene TRBV10-3 combines with J gene TRBJ2-1; D uncertain. V was pared by 7 bases and J by 9 bases, with 16 bases between. The CDR3 spans 13 residues. CDR1 is ENHRY, CDR2 SYGVKD, per germline. The CDR3 nucleotides read TGTGCCATCACTGTGACTCCGGGCAGTGAGCAGTTCTTC. Its protein product is CAITVTPGSEQFF.

This chain connects TRBV4-1 to TRBJ1-5, with D possibly being TRBD1 (5 bases). Germline CDR1 reads MGHRA; CDR2 reads YSYEKL. The ends were cut back, 2 bases at V and 2 bases at J, with 19 bases in the middle. This CDR3 region has 18 residues. The CDR3 loop reads CASSQRIRLQDGNQPQHF. The CDR3 nucleotides are TGCGCCAGCAGCCAAAGGATACGGCTACAGGATGGCAATCAGCCCCAGCATTTT.

The rearrangement links TRBV7-9 to TRBJ2-7, with TRBD2 matching over 11 bases. This CDR3 spans 16 amino acids. The V segment lost 5 bases and the J segment 2 bases; nucleotides outside the gene matches: 8. The germline V gene encodes CDR1 SEHNR and CDR2 FQNEAQ (reference sequence). CDR3 coding DNA: TGTGCCAGCAGCCCGGACCTAGCGGGAGGAACCTACGAGCAGTACTTC. Translation gives CASSPDLAGGTYEQYF.

The V and J genes are TRBV4-1 and TRBJ2-7; D is perhaps TRBD2 (6 bases). This CDR3 is 15 amino acids long. CDR1 is MGHRA, CDR2 YSYEKL, per germline. The V end was cut by 1 base, the J end by 2 bases, with 12 bases between. CDR3 sequence: CASSQVAGNPYEQYF. CDR3 in DNA: TGCGCCAGCAGCCAAGTGGCGGGGAACCCCTACGAGCAGTACTTC.